This T cell receptor (beta chain) was profiled in a study of T-cell memory formation after mild COVID-19. Study results and limitations: Cross-reactive memory seemingly joined, as some responding clones were found in pre-infection memory. Specificity for SARS-CoV-2 was not confirmed among the second-wave clones peaking on day 37.

In TCRdb, the 5' RACE reads were re-called with MiXCR into one record per CDR3 protein. The repertoire holds 450,000 to 650,000 distinct CDR3 sequences, with under 20% as singletons. V lost 4 bases and J lost 1, with 15 bases in between. The CDR3 runs 16 residues. CDR1 LGHDT and CDR2 YNNKEL come from the germline V gene (reference sequence). This clonotype was seen ten or more times. Its target is not known. The sequence derives from an adult woman who had mild COVID-19 (a few samples of this study predate the infection). Cell type and time point are not known. The V and J genes are TRBV3-1 and TRBJ2-3; a weak D match, TRBD2 (6 bases). Sequenced material: PBMCs or a T cell subset sorted from them (not recorded which). CDR3 sequence: CASSRLTTGGTDTQYF. The CDR3 nucleotides read TGTGCCAGCAGCCGCCTGACGACGGGGGGCACAGATACGCAGTATTTT.